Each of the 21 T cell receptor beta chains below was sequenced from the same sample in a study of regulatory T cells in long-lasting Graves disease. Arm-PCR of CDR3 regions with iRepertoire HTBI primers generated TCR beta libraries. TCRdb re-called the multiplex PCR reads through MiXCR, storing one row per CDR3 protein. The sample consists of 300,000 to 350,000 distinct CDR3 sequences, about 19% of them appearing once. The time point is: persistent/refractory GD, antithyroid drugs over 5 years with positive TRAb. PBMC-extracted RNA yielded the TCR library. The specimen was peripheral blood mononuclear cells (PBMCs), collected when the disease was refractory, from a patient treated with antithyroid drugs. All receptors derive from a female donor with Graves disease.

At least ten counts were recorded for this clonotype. CDR3 residues: CASSPNPGTNIQYF. The CDR3 DNA reads as TGTGCCAGCAGCCCTAACCCGGGGACCAACATTCAGTACTTC. The chain recombines TRBV12-3 or TRBV12-4 with TRBJ2-4; the D call may be TRBD1 or TRBD2 (5 bases each). The CDR3 contains 14 residues. Trimming removed 6 bases at V and 7 bases at J, with 16 bases between.

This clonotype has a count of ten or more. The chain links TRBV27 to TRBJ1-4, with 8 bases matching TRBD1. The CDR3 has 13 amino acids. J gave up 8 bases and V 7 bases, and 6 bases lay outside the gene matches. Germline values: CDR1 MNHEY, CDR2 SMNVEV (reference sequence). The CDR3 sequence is CASNKQGDEKLFF. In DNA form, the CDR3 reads TGTGCCAGCAATAAACAGGGGGACGAAAAACTGTTTTTT.

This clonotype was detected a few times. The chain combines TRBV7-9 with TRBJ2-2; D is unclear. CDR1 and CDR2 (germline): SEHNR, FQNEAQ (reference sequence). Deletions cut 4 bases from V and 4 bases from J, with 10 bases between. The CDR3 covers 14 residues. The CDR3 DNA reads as TGTGCCAGCAGCTCCCGGGCCTTCACCGGGGAGCTGTTTTTT. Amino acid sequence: CASSSRAFTGELFF.

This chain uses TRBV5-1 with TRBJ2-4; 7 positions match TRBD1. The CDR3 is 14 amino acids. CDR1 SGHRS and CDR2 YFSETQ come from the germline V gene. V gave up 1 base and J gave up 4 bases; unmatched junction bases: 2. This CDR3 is CASSLTGVKNIQYF. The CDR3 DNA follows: TGCGCCAGCAGCTTGACAGGGGTAAAAAACATTCAGTACTTC.

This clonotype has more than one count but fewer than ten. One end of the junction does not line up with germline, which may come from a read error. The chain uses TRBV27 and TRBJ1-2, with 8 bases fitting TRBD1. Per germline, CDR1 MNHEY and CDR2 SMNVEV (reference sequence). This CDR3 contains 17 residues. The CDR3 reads CANSFQGAPFFNYGYTF. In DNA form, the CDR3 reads TGTGCCAACAGTTTTCAGGGGGCTCCCTTTTTTAACTATGGCTACACCTTC.

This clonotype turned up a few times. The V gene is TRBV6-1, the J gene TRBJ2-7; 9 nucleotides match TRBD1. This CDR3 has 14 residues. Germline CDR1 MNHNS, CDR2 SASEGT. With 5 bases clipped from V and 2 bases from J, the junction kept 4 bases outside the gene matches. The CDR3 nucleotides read TGTGCCAGCAGTCTACAGGGGGCTCCCTACGAGCAGTACTTC. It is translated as CASSLQGAPYEQYF.

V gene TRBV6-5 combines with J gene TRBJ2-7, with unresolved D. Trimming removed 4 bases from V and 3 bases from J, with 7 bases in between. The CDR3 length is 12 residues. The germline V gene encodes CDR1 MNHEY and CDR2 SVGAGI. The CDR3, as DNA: TGTGCCAGCAGTTTCTCGAACTACGAGCAGTACTTC. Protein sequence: CASSFSNYEQYF.

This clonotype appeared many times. The CDR3 DNA follows: TGCAGCGTTGAAATCGCGGGTTGGGGCTCCTACGAGCAGTACTTC. This encodes CSVEIAGWGSYEQYF. The rearrangement joins TRBV29-1 to TRBJ2-7, with D tentatively TRBD2 (5 bases). This CDR3 comprises 15 residues. Germline lookup yields CDR1 SQVTM and CDR2 ANQGSEA. The V end lost 2 bases, the J end lost 0 bases, and 14 bases lay between the germline ends.

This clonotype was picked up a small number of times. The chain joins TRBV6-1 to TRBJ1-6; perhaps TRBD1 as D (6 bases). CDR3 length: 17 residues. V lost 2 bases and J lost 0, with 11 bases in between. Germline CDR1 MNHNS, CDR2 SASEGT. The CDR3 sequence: CASSETPRGSYNSPLHF. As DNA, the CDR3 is TGTGCCAGCAGTGAAACCCCCAGGGGCTCCTATAATTCACCCCTCCACTTT.

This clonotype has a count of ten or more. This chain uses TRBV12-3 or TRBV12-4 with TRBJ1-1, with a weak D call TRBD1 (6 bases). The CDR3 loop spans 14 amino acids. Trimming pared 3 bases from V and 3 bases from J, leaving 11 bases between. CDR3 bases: TGTGCCAGCAGTTTCGGGGGCACGGACACTGAAGCTTTCTTT. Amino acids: CASSFGGTDTEAFF.

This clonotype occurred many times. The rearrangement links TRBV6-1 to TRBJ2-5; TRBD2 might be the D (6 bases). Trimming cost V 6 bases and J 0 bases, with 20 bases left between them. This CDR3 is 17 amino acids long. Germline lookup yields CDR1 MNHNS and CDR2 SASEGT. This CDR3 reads CASRNSLAETYQETQYF. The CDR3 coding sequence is TGTGCCAGCAGGAATTCGTTAGCGGAGACGTACCAAGAGACCCAGTACTTC.

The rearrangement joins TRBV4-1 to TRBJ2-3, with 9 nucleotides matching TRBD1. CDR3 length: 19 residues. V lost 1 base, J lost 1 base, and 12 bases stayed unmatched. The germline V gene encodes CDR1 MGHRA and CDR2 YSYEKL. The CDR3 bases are TGCGCCAGCAGCCAAGGATCGACAGGGGGAGACCTTCGCACAGATACGCAGTATTTT. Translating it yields CASSQGSTGGDLRTDTQYF.

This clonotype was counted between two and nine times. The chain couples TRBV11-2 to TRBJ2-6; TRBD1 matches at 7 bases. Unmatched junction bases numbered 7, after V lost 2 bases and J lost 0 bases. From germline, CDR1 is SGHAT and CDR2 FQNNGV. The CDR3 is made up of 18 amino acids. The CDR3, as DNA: TGTGCCAGCAGCTTATCCTGGACAGGACTCTCTGGGGCCAACGTCCTGACTTTC. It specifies CASSLSWTGLSGANVLTF.

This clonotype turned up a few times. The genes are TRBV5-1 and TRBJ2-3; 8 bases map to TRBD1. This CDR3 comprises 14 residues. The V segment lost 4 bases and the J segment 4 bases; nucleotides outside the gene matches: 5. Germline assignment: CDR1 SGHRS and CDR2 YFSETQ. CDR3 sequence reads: CASSVDRGSDTQYF. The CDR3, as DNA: TGCGCCAGCAGCGTCGACAGGGGATCAGATACGCAGTATTTT.

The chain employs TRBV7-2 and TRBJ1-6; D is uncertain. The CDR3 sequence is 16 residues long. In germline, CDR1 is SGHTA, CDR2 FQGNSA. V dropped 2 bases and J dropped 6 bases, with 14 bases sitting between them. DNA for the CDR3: TGTGCCAGCAGCTTATTACTTACAGCCACTAATTCACCCCTCCACTTT. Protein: CASSLLLTATNSPLHF.

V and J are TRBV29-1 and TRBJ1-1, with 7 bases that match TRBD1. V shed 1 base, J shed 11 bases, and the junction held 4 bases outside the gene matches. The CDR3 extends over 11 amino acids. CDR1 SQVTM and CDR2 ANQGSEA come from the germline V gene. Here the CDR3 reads CSVEGQGEAFF. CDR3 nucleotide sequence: TGCAGCGTTGAAGGACAGGGCGAGGCTTTCTTT.

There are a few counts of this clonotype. CDR3 nucleotide sequence: TGTGCCTGGACACCTGGGACAGCAAATTCACCCCTCCACTTT. This gives the protein CAWTPGTANSPLHF. The chain uses TRBV30 and TRBJ1-6; TRBD1 aligns across 7 bases. The CDR3 is 14 residues long. CDR1 is GTSNPN, CDR2 SVGIG, per germline (reference sequence). V shed 4 bases and J 7 bases; nucleotides not matched to a gene: 7.

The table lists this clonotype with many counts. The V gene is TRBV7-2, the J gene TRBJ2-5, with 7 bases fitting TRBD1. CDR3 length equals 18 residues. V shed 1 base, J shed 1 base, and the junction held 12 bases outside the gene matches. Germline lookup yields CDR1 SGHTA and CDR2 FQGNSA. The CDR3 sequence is CASSLGSTGRRSQETQYF. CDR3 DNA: TGTGCCAGCAGCTTAGGATCGACAGGGCGAAGGAGCCAAGAGACCCAGTACTTC.

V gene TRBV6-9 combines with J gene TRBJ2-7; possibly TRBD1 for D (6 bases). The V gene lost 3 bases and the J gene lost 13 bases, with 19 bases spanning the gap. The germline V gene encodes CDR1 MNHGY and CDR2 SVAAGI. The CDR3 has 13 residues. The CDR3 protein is CASSYSSDRTTYF. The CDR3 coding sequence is TGTGCCAGCAGTTACTCCTCCGACAGGACCACTTACTTC.

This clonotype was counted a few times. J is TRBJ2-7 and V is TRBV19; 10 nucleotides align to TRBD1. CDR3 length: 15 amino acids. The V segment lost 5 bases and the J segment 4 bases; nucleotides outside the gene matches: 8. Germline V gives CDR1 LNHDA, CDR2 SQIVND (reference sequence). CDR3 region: CASSLLTGGAYEQYF. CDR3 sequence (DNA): TGTGCCAGTAGTCTGTTGACAGGGGGCGCGTACGAGCAGTACTTC.

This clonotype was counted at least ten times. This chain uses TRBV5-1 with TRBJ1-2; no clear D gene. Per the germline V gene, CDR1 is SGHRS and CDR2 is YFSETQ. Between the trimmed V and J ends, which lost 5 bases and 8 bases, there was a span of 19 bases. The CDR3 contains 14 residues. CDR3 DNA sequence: TGCGCCAGCAGGAATAGGACTGCCCTTGGAGGCTACACCTTC. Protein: CASRNRTALGGYTF.